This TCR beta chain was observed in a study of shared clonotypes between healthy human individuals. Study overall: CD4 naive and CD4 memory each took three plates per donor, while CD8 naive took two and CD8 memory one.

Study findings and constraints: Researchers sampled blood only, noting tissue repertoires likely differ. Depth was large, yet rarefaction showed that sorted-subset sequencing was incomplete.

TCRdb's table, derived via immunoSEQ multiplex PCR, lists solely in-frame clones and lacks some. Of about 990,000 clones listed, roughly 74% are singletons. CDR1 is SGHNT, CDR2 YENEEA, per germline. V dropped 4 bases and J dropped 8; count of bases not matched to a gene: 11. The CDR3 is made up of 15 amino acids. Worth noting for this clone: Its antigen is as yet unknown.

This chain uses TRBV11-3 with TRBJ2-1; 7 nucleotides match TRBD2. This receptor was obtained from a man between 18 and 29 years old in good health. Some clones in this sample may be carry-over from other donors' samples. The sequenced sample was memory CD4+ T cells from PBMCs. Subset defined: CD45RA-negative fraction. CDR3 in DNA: TGTGCCAGCAGCTCCGGACTAGGGCGCGGCGATGAGCAGTTCTTC. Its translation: CASSSGLGRGDEQFF.